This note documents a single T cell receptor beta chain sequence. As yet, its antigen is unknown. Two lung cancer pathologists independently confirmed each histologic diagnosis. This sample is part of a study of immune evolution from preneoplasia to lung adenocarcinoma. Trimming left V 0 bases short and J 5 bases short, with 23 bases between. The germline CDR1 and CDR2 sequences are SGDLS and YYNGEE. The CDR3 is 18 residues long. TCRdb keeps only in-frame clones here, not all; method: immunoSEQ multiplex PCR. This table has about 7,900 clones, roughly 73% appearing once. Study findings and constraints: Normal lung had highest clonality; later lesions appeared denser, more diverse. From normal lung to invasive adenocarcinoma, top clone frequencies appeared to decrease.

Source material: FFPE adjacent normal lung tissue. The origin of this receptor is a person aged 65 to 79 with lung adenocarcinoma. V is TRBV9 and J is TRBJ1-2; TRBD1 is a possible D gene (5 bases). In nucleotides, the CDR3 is TGTGCCAGCAGCGTAGGGGCCGGGACCACTAAGGATCTTTATGGCTACACCTTC. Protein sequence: CASSVGAGTTKDLYGYTF. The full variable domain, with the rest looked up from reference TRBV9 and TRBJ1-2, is DSGVTQTPKHLITATGQRVTLRCSPRSGDLSVYWYQQSLDQGLQFLIQYYNGEERAKGNILERFSAQQFPDLHSELNLSSLELGDSALYFCASSVGAGTTKDLYGYTFGSGTRLTVV.